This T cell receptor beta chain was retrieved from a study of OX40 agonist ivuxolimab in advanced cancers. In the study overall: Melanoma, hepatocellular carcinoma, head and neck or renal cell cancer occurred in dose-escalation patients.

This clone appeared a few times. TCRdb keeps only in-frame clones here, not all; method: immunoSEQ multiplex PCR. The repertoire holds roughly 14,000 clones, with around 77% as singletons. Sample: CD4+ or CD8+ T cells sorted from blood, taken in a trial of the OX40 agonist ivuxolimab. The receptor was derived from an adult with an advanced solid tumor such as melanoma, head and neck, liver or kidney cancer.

CDR3 protein: CASSESMGWSTEAFF. The CDR3 DNA is TGCGCCAGCAGTGAGTCGATGGGGTGGAGCACTGAAGCTTTCTTT. The rearrangement joins TRBV10-2 to TRBJ1-1; D is uncertain. The length of the CDR3 is 15 residues. V was shortened by 0 bases and J by 4 bases, with 12 bases between the two germline ends. The V gene's germline CDR1 is WSHSY and CDR2 SAAADI.